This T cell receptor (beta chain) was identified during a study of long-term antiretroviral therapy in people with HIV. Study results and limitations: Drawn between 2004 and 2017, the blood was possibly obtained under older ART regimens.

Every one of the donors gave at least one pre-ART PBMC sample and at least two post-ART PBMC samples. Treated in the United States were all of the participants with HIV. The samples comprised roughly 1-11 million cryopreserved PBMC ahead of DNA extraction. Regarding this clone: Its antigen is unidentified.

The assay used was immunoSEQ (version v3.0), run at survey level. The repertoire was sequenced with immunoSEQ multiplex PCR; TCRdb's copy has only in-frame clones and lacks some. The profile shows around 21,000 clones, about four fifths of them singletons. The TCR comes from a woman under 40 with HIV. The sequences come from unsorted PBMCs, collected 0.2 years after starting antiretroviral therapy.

DNA for the CDR3: TGTGCCAGCAGCTCCACTAGCGGGGGAAACACCGGGGAGCTGTTTTTT. It specifies CASSSTSGGNTGELFF. The chain links TRBV7-7 to TRBJ2-2; 11 bases are shared with TRBD2. Germline CDR1 SSHAT, CDR2 FNYEAQ (reference sequence). The J segment lost 2 bases and the V segment lost 4 bases, leaving 3 bases of the junction unmatched. CDR3 size: 16 residues.